This T cell receptor (beta chain) was identified during a study of human T cells and chemical hapten exposure. Study information: Reading of the patch tests, which applied 0.01% DPC to the upper back, occurred at 6 days.

TCRdb re-called the RACE reads with MiXCR, one entry per CDR3 protein. The data contain some 89,000 distinct CDR3 sequences, less than 35% of them singletons. V lost 9 bases, J lost 2 bases, and 4 bases stayed unmatched. The CDR3 loop spans 13 amino acids. Looked up from germline, CDR1 is KGHDR and CDR2 is SFDVKD. Described time point: patch test 3, about 24 weeks after DPC sensitization. Treatment of the sample: therapeutic diphenylcyclopropenone sensitization with weekly scalp DPC. Blood, whole and unfractionated, served as the source for total RNA extraction. This sample comprised whole blood, obtained in connection with sensitization to the hapten diphenylcyclopropenone (DPC). The TCR sequence derives from a man aged 40-50 years with alopecia areata. Some clones in this sample may be carry-over from other donors' samples. The chain links TRBV24-1 to TRBJ2-3; 7 nucleotides align to TRBD1. This chain's CDR3 is CATGQEVTDTQYF. CDR3 sequence (DNA): TGTGCCACCGGACAGGAGGTCACAGATACGCAGTATTTT.